This TCR beta chain was retrieved from a study of T cell changes during pregnancy in multiple sclerosis. The CDR3 covers 15 residues. V shed 8 bases and J 3 bases; nucleotides not matched to a gene: 6. Germline loops: CDR1 MNHEY, CDR2 SVGAGI. Libraries were prepared by immunoSEQ multiplex PCR; TCRdb keeps only in-frame clonotypes and omits some of them. The sample yields approximately 57,000 clones, about 91% seen once. The chain uses TRBV6-5 and TRBJ2-2; the match to TRBD1 covers 10 bases. Sequencing used CD4+ T cells from peripheral blood mononuclear cells, obtained in the second trimester of pregnancy. This clonotype originated in a female donor with multiple sclerosis, enrolled in a pregnancy study. The CDR3 coding sequence is TGTGCCAGCCGCCTAGGGACAGGGGACACCGGGGAGCTGTTTTTT. Translated, it gives CASRLGTGDTGELFF.